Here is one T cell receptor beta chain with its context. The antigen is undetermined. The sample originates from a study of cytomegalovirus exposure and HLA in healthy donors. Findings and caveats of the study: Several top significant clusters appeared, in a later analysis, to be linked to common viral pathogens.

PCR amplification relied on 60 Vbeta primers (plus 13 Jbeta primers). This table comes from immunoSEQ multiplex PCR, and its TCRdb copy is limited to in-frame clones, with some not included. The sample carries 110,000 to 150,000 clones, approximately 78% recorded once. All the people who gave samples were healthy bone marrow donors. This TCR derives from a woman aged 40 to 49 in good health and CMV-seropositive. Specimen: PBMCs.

In DNA, the CDR3 is TGTGCCAGCAGCCGCATGGGACAGGGCACAGATACGCAGTATTTT. This gives the protein CASSRMGQGTDTQYF. V is TRBV7-3 and J is TRBJ2-3; TRBD1 agrees at 8 bases. The CDR3 runs 15 residues. V gave up 5 bases and J gave up 1 base; unmatched junction bases: 5. In germline, CDR1 is SGHTA, CDR2 FQGTGA.